Listed below are T cell receptor beta chains from one sample, sequenced in a study of CD8 T cells in ankylosing spondylitis. TCRdb re-called the 5' RACE reads through MiXCR, storing one row per CDR3 protein. The sample carries about 220,000 distinct CDR3 sequences, under 30% recorded once. The sample comprised blood, either unsorted or a sorted T cell fraction (not recorded which). The receptors were gathered from a male donor with ankylosing spondylitis or in good health (not recorded which). CDR3s include the opening cysteine and the closing phenylalanine or tryptophan. A D gene is named only where the DNA matches it firmly. Size is stated for part of the rows, as once, few or many counts, or as a class when the clone is expanded.

TRBD2	TRBJ2-1	TRBV20-1	many	TGCAGTGCTACAACTAGCGGGAGATACAATGAGCAGTTCTTC	CSATTSGRYNEQFF
.	TRBJ2-2	TRBV4-1	many	TGCGCCAGCAGCCGAGATGGCGGTCGGTACACCGGGGAGCTGTTTTTT	CASSRDGGRYTGELFF
TRBD2	TRBJ2-3	TRBV12-3/TRBV12-4	.	TGTGCCAGCAGTCCCACAACTAGCGGAAGCACAGATACGCAGTATTTT	CASSPTTSGSTDTQYF
TRBD1	TRBJ2-5	TRBV6-1	.	TGTGCCAGCAGGGGACAGGGGGGATCAGAGACCCAGTACTTC	CASRGQGGSETQYF
.	TRBJ1-5	TRBV3-1	many	TGTGCCAGCAGCCCGGACATCCATAGCAATCAGCCCCAGCATTTT	CASSPDIHSNQPQHF
.	TRBJ1-2	TRBV5-1	many	TGCGCCAGCAGCTTCGACACCCACTATGGCTACACCTTC	CASSFDTHYGYTF
TRBD1	TRBJ1-5	TRBV4-1	.	TGCGCCAGCAGCCAGTACAGGGGGGAGAGCAATCAGCCCCAGCATTTT	CASSQYRGESNQPQHF
.	TRBJ2-3	TRBV6-1	few	TGTGCCAGCAGTGAAGCGCGGGTCAGCACAGATACGCAGTATTTT	CASSEARVSTDTQYF
.	TRBJ2-3	TRBV12-3/TRBV12-4	many	TGTGCCAGCAGCATGAGGGGGGGGCGGGCAGATACGCAGTATTTT	CASSMRGGRADTQYF
.	TRBJ2-1	TRBV5-5	many	TGTGCCAGCAGCTTGGACCAGACAAATTACAATGAGCAGTTCTTC	CASSLDQTNYNEQFF
TRBD1	TRBJ2-5	TRBV4-1	few	TGCGCCAGCAGCCAAGCCGGGACAGGGGGCGGGGAGACCCAGTACTTC	CASSQAGTGGGETQYF
.	TRBJ2-1	TRBV20-1	many	TGCAGTGCTCAACTGGGGGTGAGCTCCTACAATGAGCAGTTCTTC	CSAQLGVSSYNEQFF
TRBD1	TRBJ2-5	TRBV7-9	many	TGTGCCAGCAGCCCCGACAGGGCGGAGACCCAGTACTTC	CASSPDRAETQYF
TRBD1	TRBJ2-7	TRBV12-3/TRBV12-4	many	TGTGCCAGCAGCCCGACAGGGGCCACCTACGAGCAGTACTTC	CASSPTGATYEQYF
.	TRBJ1-5	TRBV28	many	TGTGCCAGCAGTTTTTTGGGGGCCCCTCAGCCCCAGCATTTT	CASSFLGAPQPQHF
.	TRBJ2-2	TRBV5-4	.	TGTGCCAGCAGCTTGCCCCGGACGAGTCCCACGGGCGGGGAGCTGTTTTTT	CASSLPRTSPTGGELFF
.	TRBJ2-3	TRBV3-1	many	TGTGCCAGCAGCCAAGCCTACCGACAGGAGCTGTCCACAGATACGCAGTATTTT	CASSQAYRQELSTDTQYF
.	TRBJ2-2	TRBV20-1	many	TGCAGTGCTACCGGAGACGGAACCGGGGAGCTGTTTTTT	CSATGDGTGELFF
TRBD1	TRBJ2-3	TRBV29-1	.	TGCAGCGCCAGGGACAGGCAGACCACAGATACGCAGTATTTT	CSARDRQTTDTQYF
.	TRBJ2-5	TRBV20-1	.	TGCAGTGCTAGCGGGCAAAACCAAGAGACCCAGTACTTC	CSASGQNQETQYF
TRBD2	TRBJ2-1	TRBV4-1	many	TGCGCCAGCAGCCAAGAGGTGGGACTAGCGGGACCTTTC	CASSQEVGLAGPF
.	TRBJ2-1	TRBV10-3	many	TGTGCCATCACTCAGGGCGCCTACAATGAGCAGTTCTTC	CAITQGAYNEQFF
TRBD1	TRBJ1-5	TRBV7-2	many	TGTGCCAGCAGTCTAGGGGGCGGGGGAGCCCAGCCCCAGCATTTT	CASSLGGGGAQPQHF
TRBD2	TRBJ2-1	TRBV20-1	.	TGCAGTGCTAGCCCGGGAGGGCCCCTCTCCTACAATGAGCAGTTCTTC	CSASPGGPLSYNEQFF
.	TRBJ2-5	TRBV29-1	.	TGCAGCGCCTCACGGGGAATAAGGGAGACCCAGTACTTC	CSASRGIRETQYF
.	TRBJ2-2	TRBV5-1	many	TGCGCCAGCAAGCAGGCCCCCCAGAAAGGGGAGCTGTTTTTT	CASKQAPQKGELFF
.	TRBJ2-5	TRBV19	.	TGTGCCAGTAGCTCGGGCCACCAAGAGACCCAGTACTTC	CASSSGHQETQYF
.	TRBJ2-5	TRBV5-5	once	TGTGCCAGCAGCCCTGCACAAGAGACCCACTACTTC	CASSPAQETHYF
TRBD1	TRBJ2-2	TRBV12-3/TRBV12-4	many	TGTGCCAGCGGACCACAGGGGGCGAACACCGGGGAGCTGTTTTTT	CASGPQGANTGELFF
.	TRBJ2-5	TRBV7-9	many	TGTGCCAGCAGCTCCTACAAGGGTCAAGAGACCCAGTACTTC	CASSSYKGQETQYF
.	TRBJ1-3	TRBV4-1	.	TGCGCCAGCAGCCGGAATACAGGGACACTCTCTGGAAACACCATATATTTT	CASSRNTGTLSGNTIYF
.	TRBJ2-3	TRBV6-5	.	TGTGCCAGCAGTTACGGAGGGCTCGATACGCAGTATTTT	CASSYGGLDTQYF
TRBD2	TRBJ2-1	TRBV10-3	many	TGTGCCAACGGGGGGTTGGGATATGAGCAGTTCTTC	CANGGLGYEQFF
.	TRBJ2-5	TRBV5-1	many	TGCGCCAGCAGCCTCTGGAGTGGGGGCGAGACCCAGTACTTC	CASSLWSGGETQYF
.	TRBJ2-5	TRBV4-3	.	TGCGCCAGCAGCCAAGAACTAAAAGAGACCCAGTACTTC	CASSQELKETQYF
.	TRBJ2-6	TRBV12-3/TRBV12-4	few	TGTGCCAGCAGCACACTCCCACAACGCTCTGGGGCCAACGTCCTGACTTTC	CASSTLPQRSGANVLTF
TRBD2	TRBJ2-3	TRBV9	.	TGTGCCAGCAGCGGACGAGCGGGGGCGGATACGCAGTATTTT	CASSGRAGADTQYF
TRBD1	TRBJ2-1	TRBV29-1	few	TGCAGCGTGGGGGGACAGGGCGGCGAGCAGTTCTTC	CSVGGQGGEQFF
.	TRBJ1-5	TRBV20-1	.	TGCAGTGCTAGAGATGTTGGTGGAAATAGCAATCAGCCCCAGCATTTT	CSARDVGGNSNQPQHF
TRBD2	TRBJ2-1	TRBV12-5	many	TGTGCTAGTGGTTTGGTAAGAGGGACTAGCGGGAGTAAGGACAATGAGCAGTTCTTC	CASGLVRGTSGSKDNEQFF
.	TRBJ2-1	TRBV20-1	.	TGCAGTGTTAAGGAAGGAGGGCTAGCAATTAGTGAGCAGTTCTTC	CSVKEGGLAISEQFF
.	TRBJ2-5	TRBV6-5	.	TGTGCCAGCAGTTACCGGCACCTCCAAGAGACCCAGTACTTC	CASSYRHLQETQYF
.	TRBJ2-5	TRBV12-3/TRBV12-4	.	TGTGCCAGCAGTTTAGACGATAATCAGTACTTC	CASSLDDNQYF
TRBD2	TRBJ2-1	TRBV5-1	few	TGCGCCAGCAGCTTAGAACTAGCGGGAGGTCTGAATGAGCAGTTCTTC	CASSLELAGGLNEQFF
TRBD1	TRBJ2-7	TRBV5-5	once	TGTGCCAGCAGCATCCGGGACAGGGACTACGAGCAGTACTTC	CASSIRDRDYEQYF
TRBD2	TRBJ2-2	TRBV10-3	.	TGTGCCATCAGACTAGCGGGAGGCCCGAACACCGGGGAGCTGTTTTTT	CAIRLAGGPNTGELFF
.	TRBJ1-6	TRBV6-1	many	TGTGCCAGCAGTACCGGACGCGGTAGAGGTTCACCCCTCCACTTT	CASSTGRGRGSPLHF
TRBD1	TRBJ1-5	TRBV25-1	few	TGTGCCAGCAGTGAGACAGGGAATAGCAATCAGCCCCAGCATTTT	CASSETGNSNQPQHF
.	TRBJ2-5	TRBV29-1	.	TGCAGCGTTGTGGCAGTCCTGCAAGAGACCCAGTACTTC	CSVVAVLQETQYF
TRBD1	TRBJ1-2	TRBV29-1	once	TGCAGCGTGAGGGGGCAGGGAGGTGGCTACACCTTC	CSVRGQGGGYTF
.	TRBJ2-3	TRBV10-3	many	TGTGCCATCAGTGAGCGGGGTGGCGAGAGCACAGATACGCAGTATTTT	CAISERGGESTDTQYF
TRBD1	TRBJ2-7	TRBV29-1	.	TGCAGCGGGGGACAGGGCGTCGACGAGCAGTACTTC	CSGGQGVDEQYF
.	TRBJ2-1	TRBV4-1	many	TGCGCCAGCAGCCAAGTTAACTTAGTGTCCTACAATGAGCAGTTCTTC	CASSQVNLVSYNEQFF
TRBD2	TRBJ2-1	TRBV6-1	many	TGTGCCAGCAGTATAGCGGGAGGGGATCTCCATGAGCAGTTCTTC	CASSIAGGDLHEQFF
.	TRBJ2-5	TRBV28	many	TGTGCCAGCAGTTCACCGGGACGGTCGTGGGAGACCCAGTACTTC	CASSSPGRSWETQYF
.	TRBJ1-1	TRBV12-3/TRBV12-4	.	TGTGCCAGCAGTTTTGGGGGCGCGAACACTGAAGCTTTCTTT	CASSFGGANTEAFF
.	TRBJ2-1	TRBV9	many	TGTGCCAGCAGCGTAGATCGGGGTGGGTCCTACAATGAGCAGTTCTTC	CASSVDRGGSYNEQFF
.	TRBJ2-7	TRBV21-1	many	TGTGCCAGCAGCAATGGGCGAGCGGGAGCGTCCTACGAGCAGTACTTC	CASSNGRAGASYEQYF